The T cell receptor beta chain under discussion was sequenced for a study of OX40 agonist ivuxolimab in advanced cancers. Using immunoSEQ multiplex PCR, the repertoire was profiled, and TCRdb retains in-frame clones only, with some absent. The repertoire holds about 53,000 clones, with roughly 73% as singletons. There are a few counts of this clone. Sample: CD4+ or CD8+ T cells sorted from blood, taken in a trial of the OX40 agonist ivuxolimab. The TCR was taken from an adult with an advanced solid tumor such as melanoma, head and neck, liver or kidney cancer.

CDR3 DNA sequence: TGTGCCAGCTCACCAGGTCGAACTCAAGGGGGCTACACCTTC. Protein product: CASSPGRTQGGYTF. The genes are TRBV18 and TRBJ1-2; unclear D gene. Per the germline V gene, CDR1 is KGHSH and CDR2 is LQKENI. The V end was cut by 2 bases, the J end by 8 bases, with 15 bases between. The CDR3 spans 14 residues.